Each of the 18 T cell receptor beta chains below was sequenced from the same sample in a study of blood T cell repertoires in COVID-19. The data were produced by immunoSEQ multiplex PCR, yet TCRdb's version contains in-frame clones alone and is incomplete. In the table there are 120,000 to 150,000 clones, around 84% of which are singletons. Sequencing was performed on PBMCs or T cells enriched from blood (not recorded which). The receptors here all came from a woman between 50 and 59 years old who had been exposed to COVID-19.

V and J are TRBV19 and TRBJ2-3; TRBD1 is a possible D gene (6 bases). The germline V gene has CDR1 LNHDA and CDR2 SQIVND (reference sequence). V lost 4 bases, J lost 0 bases, and 11 bases lay in between. The CDR3 contains 15 residues. CDR3 DNA: TGTGCCAGTAGTACCGTGGGGGCGAGCACAGATACGCAGTATTTT. Translation gives CASSTVGASTDTQYF. The variable domain in full, with the rest retrieved from reference TRBV19 and TRBJ2-3, is DGGITQSPKYLFRKEGQNVTLSCEQNLNHDAMYWYRQDPGQGLRLIYYSQIVNDFQKGDIAEGYSVSREKKESFPLTVTSAQKNPTAFYLCASSTVGASTDTQYFGPGTRLTVL.

The chain couples TRBV27 to TRBJ2-6; 10 bases align to TRBD1. Germline trimming cut 3 bases from V and 4 bases from J; bases unmatched to any gene: 18. This CDR3 is built from 21 residues. Germline V gives CDR1 MNHEY, CDR2 SMNVEV (reference sequence). CDR3 in DNA: TGTGCCAGCAGTTTCCTCCCATTGCTTCCGGGACAGGGGTTAGGGGCCAACGTCCTGACTTTC. It encodes CASSFLPLLPGQGLGANVLTF.

V gene TRBV6-5 combines with J gene TRBJ1-5; no reliable D call. Germline V CDR1 and CDR2: MNHEY, SVGAGI. The CDR3 covers 15 residues. V lost 4 bases and J lost 5, with 15 bases in between. The CDR3 coding sequence is TGTGCCAGCAGTTCCCTCTTTAACTCCCATCAGCCCCAGCATTTT. Its protein is CASSSLFNSHQPQHF.

This chain connects TRBV27 to TRBJ2-1; D is ambiguous. V was shortened by 5 bases and J by 6 bases, with 11 bases between the two germline ends. Germline V CDR1 and CDR2: MNHEY, SMNVEV (reference sequence). This CDR3 spans 13 amino acids. The CDR3 loop reads CASSTRVVNEQFF. CDR3 bases: TGTGCCAGCAGTACACGGGTCGTCAATGAGCAGTTCTTC.

The chain employs TRBV15 and TRBJ2-1; 12 bases fit TRBD2. There are 18 residues in the CDR3. V trimming: 6 bases; J trimming: 2 bases; junction bases outside the gene matches: 11. The V gene's germline CDR1 is LNHNV and CDR2 YYDKDF (reference sequence). The CDR3 DNA reads as TGTGCCACCAGAACGATCAACCGGACTAGCGGGACCTACAATGAGCAGTTCTTC. This encodes CATRTINRTSGTYNEQFF.

The chain links TRBV3-1 (or the pseudogene TRBV3-2) to TRBJ2-1, with a tentative D call TRBD2 (7 bases). The CDR3 extends over 15 amino acids. V was trimmed by 4 bases and J by 0 bases, leaving 10 bases between them. Per germline, CDR1 LGHDT and CDR2 YNNKEL (reference sequence). The CDR3 DNA reads TGTGCCAGCAGCCGGGGGGGGCCCTCCTACAATGAGCAGTTCTTC. Protein: CASSRGGPSYNEQFF.

In regard to this clone: Different DNA sequences within this sample yield the same CDR3. The J gene is TRBJ1-3, the V gene TRBV5-1; D might be TRBD1 (5 bases). Germline V lookup: CDR1 SGHRS, CDR2 YFSETQ. The CDR3 runs to 14 residues. The V and J ends lost 2 bases and 4 bases respectively, with 10 bases between them. CDR3 in DNA: TGCGCCAGCAGCTTAAGGGGATCCGGAAACACCATATATTTT. It translates to CASSLRGSGNTIYF.

The chain couples TRBV5-1 to TRBJ1-3; the D gene is possibly TRBD1 (6 bases). V gave up 0 bases and J gave up 8 bases, with 9 bases separating them. This CDR3 has 13 residues. Germline values: CDR1 SGHRS, CDR2 YFSETQ. CDR3 DNA: TGCGCCAGCAGCTTGGAAGGGGGATACACCATATATTTT. This encodes CASSLEGGYTIYF.

This sequence joins TRBV5-1 and TRBJ2-5, with no clear D. CDR3 size: 12 residues. CDR1 is SGHRS and CDR2 is YFSETQ in the germline V gene. Trimming took off 3 bases at V and 0 bases at J, with 3 bases between the two ends. The CDR3 bases are TGCGCCAGCAGCTCCAACCAAGAGACCCAGTACTTC. It is translated as CASSSNQETQYF.

J is TRBJ1-1 and V is TRBV19, with TRBD1 identical over 10 bases. Looked up from germline, CDR1 is LNHDA and CDR2 is SQIVND (reference sequence). The length of the CDR3 is 17 residues. V shed 3 bases and J 0 bases; nucleotides not matched to a gene: 7. CDR3 in DNA: TGTGCCAGTAGTATTACCCGGACAGGGGGTATGAACACTGAAGCTTTCTTT. It is translated as CASSITRTGGMNTEAFF.

This chain uses TRBV13 with TRBJ2-2; 9 bases are a match to TRBD2. Germline V lookup: CDR1 PRHDT, CDR2 FYEKMQ (reference sequence). The CDR3 is made up of 16 amino acids. V shed 4 bases and J 5 bases; nucleotides not matched to a gene: 8. CDR3 bases: TGTGCCAGCAGCTCCATGAGCGGGAGGCCAACCGGGGAGCTGTTTTTT. It codes for CASSSMSGRPTGELFF.

The gene calls are TRBV5-5 and TRBJ1-2; D is ambiguous. Trimming took off 1 base at V and 2 bases at J, with 6 bases between the two ends. The germline V gene has CDR1 SGHKS and CDR2 YYEKEE (reference sequence). This CDR3 is built from 13 residues. CDR3 protein: CASSLNGNYGYTF. CDR3 bases: TGTGCCAGCAGCTTGAACGGGAACTATGGCTACACCTTC.

This sequence joins TRBV11-2 and TRBJ2-1; 8 positions agree with TRBD2. The V gene's germline CDR1 is SGHAT and CDR2 FQNNGV. This CDR3 contains 15 residues. V was pared by 5 bases and J by 7 bases, with 10 bases of the junction left unmatched. CDR3 sequence: CASSTLAGKTNEQFF. The CDR3 nucleotides are TGTGCCAGCAGCACCTTAGCGGGAAAGACGAATGAGCAGTTCTTC.

Only a few counts were recorded for this clone. The chain combines TRBV4-2 with TRBJ1-2, with 12 positions matching TRBD1. With V trimmed by 0 bases and J by 6 bases, 2 bases remained unmatched. The CDR3 loop spans 15 amino acids. In germline, CDR1 is LGHNA, CDR2 YNFKEQ. CDR3 coding DNA: TGTGCCAGCAGCCAAGAAGGGACAGGGGGCGATGGCTACACCTTC. It translates to CASSQEGTGGDGYTF.

The gene calls are TRBV6-2 or TRBV6-3 and TRBJ2-1, with TRBD1 as a possible D gene (5 bases). Germline values: CDR1 MNHEY, CDR2 SVGEGT. V lost 3 bases to trimming and J lost 6 bases, with 6 bases between them. This CDR3 has 12 amino acids. CDR3: CASSYRGNEQFF. The DNA of the CDR3 is TGTGCCAGCAGTTATAGGGGCAATGAGCAGTTCTTC.

The genes are TRBV9 and TRBJ2-2; 9 bases match TRBD2. The ends lost 4 bases at V and 5 bases at J; junction bases unmatched: 12. CDR1 is SGDLS, CDR2 YYNGEE, per germline. The CDR3 spans 17 residues. The CDR3 sequence: CASSLLSMAGGTGELFF. CDR3 coding DNA: TGTGCCAGCAGCTTATTGTCGATGGCGGGAGGGACCGGGGAGCTGTTTTTT.

The chain recombines TRBV14 with TRBJ2-5; D unresolved. CDR3 length: 15 amino acids. The V and J ends lost 2 bases and 5 bases respectively, with 15 bases between them. Germline assignment: CDR1 SGHDN and CDR2 FVKESK. The CDR3 bases are TGTGCCAGCAGCCAAAAGATAGCCCCCCAGGAGACCCAGTACTTC. This encodes CASSQKIAPQETQYF.

J is TRBJ1-5 and V is TRBV6-5; perhaps TRBD1 as D (5 bases). CDR1 is MNHEY, CDR2 SVGAGI, per germline. The CDR3 has 15 amino acids. The V end lost 9 bases, the J end lost 0 bases, and 15 bases lay between the germline ends. CDR3 nucleotide sequence: TGTGCCAGTTCAATGACAGCCGATAGCAATCAGCCCCAGCATTTT. Residues: CASSMTADSNQPQHF.